This entry describes one TCR beta chain. This record belongs to a study of blood T cell repertoires in COVID-19. Each recovered donor of Cohort 3 presented with two negative PCRs, clearance, or symptom resolution. Clones were read by immunoSEQ multiplex PCR, and TCRdb kept only the in-frame ones, dropping some. In the table there are 140,000 to 150,000 clones, around 87% of which are singletons. The receptor was derived from a man aged 55 to 69 who had recovered from COVID-19. The material sequenced was PBMCs or T cells enriched from blood (not recorded which).

The CDR3 DNA is TGTGCCAGCAGCTGGTTGACAGAAGCTTTCTTT. Amino acids: CASSWLTEAFF. The V gene is TRBV7-9, the J gene TRBJ1-1; no definite D call. The CDR3 contains 11 residues. Trimming took off 4 bases at V and 8 bases at J, with 8 bases between the two ends. CDR1 and CDR2 from the germline V gene are SEHNR and FQNEAQ (reference sequence). Drawing the rest from reference TRBV7-9 and TRBJ1-1, the complete variable domain is DTGVSQNPRHKITKRGQNVTFRCDPISEHNRLYWYRQTLGQGPEFLTYFQNEAQLEKSRLLSDRFSAERPKGSFSTLEIQRTEQGDSAMYLCASSWLTEAFFGQGTRLTVV.